The present T cell receptor (beta chain) was sequenced within a study of blood T cell repertoires in COVID-19. For the study at large: From the United States, Italy and Spain came samples of acute and convalescent COVID-19. PBMCs, B-cell-depleted T cells, or T cells provided the cDNA or gDNA that made up the material.

As originally analysed: From reference gene primer amplification, estimates of nucleated cell counts were derived. Libraries were prepared by immunoSEQ multiplex PCR; TCRdb keeps only in-frame clonotypes and omits some of them. That table is the source of V, J and clone size, and D and trimming were worked out from the DNA. Among some 100,000 clones, 75% to 95% were seen once, and the ten largest hold 5% to 6%. The germline CDR1 and CDR2 sequences are SNHLY and FYNNEI. This CDR3 has 17 residues. V gave up 7 bases and J gave up 1 base; unmatched junction bases: 9. The sequencing input was peripheral blood. The clonotype originates from a man aged 50-60 years with acute or convalescent COVID-19. The chain has TRBV2 and TRBJ2-3; 12 bases are a match to TRBD2. The CDR3 is CASIRAPSGGGTDTQYF. CDR3 nucleotide sequence: TGTGCCAGCATCCGTGCTCCTAGCGGGGGGGGCACAGATACGCAGTATTTT.